Included here is one TCR beta chain sequence, with context. What it binds is not known. The CDR3 spans 16 residues. The V gene's germline CDR1 is MNHEY and CDR2 SVGAGI. The ends lost 6 bases at V and 6 bases at J; junction bases unmatched: 9. The source of the sample is a study of T-cell memory formation after mild COVID-19. Study-wide results and caveats: The finding that pre-infection memory included some responding clones suggested that cross-reactive memory joined. Clones contracting over day 15 to 85 were CD4/CD8 balanced, with later expanders leaning CD4+.

TCRdb called the 5' RACE reads again in MiXCR, with one record for every CDR3 protein. This sample has around 200,000 distinct CDR3 sequences, with 15% to 20% found just once. The rearrangement links TRBV6-5 to TRBJ2-1, with TRBD1 matching over 12 bases. The sequenced material came from PBMCs or a T cell subset sorted from them (not recorded which). The source of this sequence is a man aged 18 to 35 who had mild COVID-19 (a few samples of this study predate the infection). Cell type and time point are not known. The chain's CDR3 is CASRRTGTGGFNEQFF. CDR3 DNA sequence: TGTGCCAGCAGACGGACCGGGACAGGGGGCTTCAATGAGCAGTTCTTC.